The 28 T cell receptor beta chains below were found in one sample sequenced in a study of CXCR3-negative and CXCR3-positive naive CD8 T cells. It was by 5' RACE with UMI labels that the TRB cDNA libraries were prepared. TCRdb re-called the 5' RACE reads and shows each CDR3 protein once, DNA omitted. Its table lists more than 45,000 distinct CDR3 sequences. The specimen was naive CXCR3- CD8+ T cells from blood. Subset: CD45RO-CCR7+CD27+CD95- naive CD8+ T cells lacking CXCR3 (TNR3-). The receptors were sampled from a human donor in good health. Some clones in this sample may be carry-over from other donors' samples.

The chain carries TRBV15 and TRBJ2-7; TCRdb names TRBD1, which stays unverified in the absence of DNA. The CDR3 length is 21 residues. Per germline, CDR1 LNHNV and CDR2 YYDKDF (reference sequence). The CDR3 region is CATSRDPRGGKVSSRPYEQYF.

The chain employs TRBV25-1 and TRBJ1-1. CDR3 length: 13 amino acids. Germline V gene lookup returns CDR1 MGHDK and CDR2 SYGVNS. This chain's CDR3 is CASSGLANTEAFF.

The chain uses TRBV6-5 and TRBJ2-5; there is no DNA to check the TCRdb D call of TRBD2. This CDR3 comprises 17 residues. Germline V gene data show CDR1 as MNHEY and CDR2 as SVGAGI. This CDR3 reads CASSPPQRGGGGETQYF.

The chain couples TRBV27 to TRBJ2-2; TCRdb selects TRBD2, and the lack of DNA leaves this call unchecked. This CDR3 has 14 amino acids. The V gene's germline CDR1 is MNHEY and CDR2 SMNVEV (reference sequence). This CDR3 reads CASRTRGTTGELFF.

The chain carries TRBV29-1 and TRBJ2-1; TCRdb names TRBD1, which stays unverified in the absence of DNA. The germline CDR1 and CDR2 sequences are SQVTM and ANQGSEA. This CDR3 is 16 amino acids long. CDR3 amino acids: CSVRSRDPQTNNEQFF.

CDR3 amino acids: CASSLQGSAEQYF. The genes are TRBV7-6 and TRBJ2-7. Germline V gene sequence: CDR1 SGHVS, CDR2 FNYEAQ. The CDR3 contains 13 residues.

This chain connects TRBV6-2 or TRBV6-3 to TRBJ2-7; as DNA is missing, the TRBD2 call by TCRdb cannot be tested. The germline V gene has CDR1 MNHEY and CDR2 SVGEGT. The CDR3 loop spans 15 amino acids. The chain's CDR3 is CASSYEASGPYEQYF.

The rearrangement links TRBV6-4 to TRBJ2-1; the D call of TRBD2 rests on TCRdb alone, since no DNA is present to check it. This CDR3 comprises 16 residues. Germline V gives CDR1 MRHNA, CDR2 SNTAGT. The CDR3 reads CASSDSGGAVFSEQFF.

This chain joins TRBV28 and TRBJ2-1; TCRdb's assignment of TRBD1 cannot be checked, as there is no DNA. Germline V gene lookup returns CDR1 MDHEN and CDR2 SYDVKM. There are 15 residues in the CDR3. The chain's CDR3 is CASSLPRGRRNEQFF.

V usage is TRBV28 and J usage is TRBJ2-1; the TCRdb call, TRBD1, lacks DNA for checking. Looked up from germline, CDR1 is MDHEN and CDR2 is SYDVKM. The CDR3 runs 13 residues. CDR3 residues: CASLGGGPNEQFF.

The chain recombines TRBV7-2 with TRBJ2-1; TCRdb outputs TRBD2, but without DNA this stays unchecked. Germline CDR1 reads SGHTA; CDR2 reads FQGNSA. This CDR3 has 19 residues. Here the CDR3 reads CASTLLGLAGGSSYNEQFF.

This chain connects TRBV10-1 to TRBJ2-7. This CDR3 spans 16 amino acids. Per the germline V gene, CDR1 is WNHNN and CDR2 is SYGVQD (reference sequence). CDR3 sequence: CASSESFLGSPSEQYF.

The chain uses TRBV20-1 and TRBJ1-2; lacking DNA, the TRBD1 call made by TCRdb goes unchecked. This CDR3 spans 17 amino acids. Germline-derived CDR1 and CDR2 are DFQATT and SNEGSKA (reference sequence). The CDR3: CSARDRTGSRSYYGYTF.

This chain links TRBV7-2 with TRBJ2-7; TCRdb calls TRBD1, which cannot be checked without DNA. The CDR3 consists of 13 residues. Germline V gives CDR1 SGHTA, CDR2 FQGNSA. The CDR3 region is CASSPTDRTEQYF.

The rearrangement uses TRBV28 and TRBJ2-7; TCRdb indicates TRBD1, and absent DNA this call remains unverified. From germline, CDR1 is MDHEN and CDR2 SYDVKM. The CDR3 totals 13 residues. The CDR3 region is CASRGTGHYEQYF.

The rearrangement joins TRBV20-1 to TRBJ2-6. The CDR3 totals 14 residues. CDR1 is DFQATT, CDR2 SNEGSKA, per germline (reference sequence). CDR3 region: CSASRNSGANVLTF.

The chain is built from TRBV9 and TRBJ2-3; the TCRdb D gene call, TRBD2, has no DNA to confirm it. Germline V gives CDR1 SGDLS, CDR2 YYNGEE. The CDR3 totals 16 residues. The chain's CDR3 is CASRPGTSENTDTQYF.

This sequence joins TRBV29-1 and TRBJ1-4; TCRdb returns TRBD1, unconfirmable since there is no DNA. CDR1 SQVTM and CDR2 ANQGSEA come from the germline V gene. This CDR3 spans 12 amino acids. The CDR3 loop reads CSVEATGGELFF.

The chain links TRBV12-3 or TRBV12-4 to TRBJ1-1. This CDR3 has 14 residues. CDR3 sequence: CASRGGNLDTEAFF.

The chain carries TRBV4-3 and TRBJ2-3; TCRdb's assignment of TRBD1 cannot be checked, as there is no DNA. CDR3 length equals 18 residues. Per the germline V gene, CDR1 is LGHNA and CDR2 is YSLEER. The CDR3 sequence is CASSQDPADRGFTDTQYF.

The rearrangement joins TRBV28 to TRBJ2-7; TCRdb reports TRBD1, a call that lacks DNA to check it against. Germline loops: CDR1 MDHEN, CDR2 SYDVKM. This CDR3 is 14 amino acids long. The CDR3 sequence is CASSWGQGSYEQYF.

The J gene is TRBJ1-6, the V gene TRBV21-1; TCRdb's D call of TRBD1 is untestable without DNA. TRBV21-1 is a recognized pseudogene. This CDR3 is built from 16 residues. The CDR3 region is CASSTGVSTYNSPIHF.

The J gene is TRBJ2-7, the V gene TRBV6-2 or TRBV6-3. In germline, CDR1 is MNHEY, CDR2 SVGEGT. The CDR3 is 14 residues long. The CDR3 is CASSYSIGVSEQYF.

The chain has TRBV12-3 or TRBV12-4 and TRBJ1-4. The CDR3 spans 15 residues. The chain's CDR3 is CASSFWRATNEKLFF.

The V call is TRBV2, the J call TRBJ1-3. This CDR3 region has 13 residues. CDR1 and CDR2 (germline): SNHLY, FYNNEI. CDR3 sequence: CASEPSSGNTIYF.

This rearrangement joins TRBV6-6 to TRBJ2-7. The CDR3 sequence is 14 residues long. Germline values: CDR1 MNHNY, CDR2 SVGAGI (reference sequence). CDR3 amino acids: CASSYGWGSYEQYF.

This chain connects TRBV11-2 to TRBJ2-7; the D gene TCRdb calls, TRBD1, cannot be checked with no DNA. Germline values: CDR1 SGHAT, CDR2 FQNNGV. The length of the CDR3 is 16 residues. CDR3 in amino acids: CASSFVPTGANYEQYF.

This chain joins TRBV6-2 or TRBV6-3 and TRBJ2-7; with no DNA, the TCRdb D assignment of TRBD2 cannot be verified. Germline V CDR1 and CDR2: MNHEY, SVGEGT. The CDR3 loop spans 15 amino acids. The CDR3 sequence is CASSYYRGGPGEQYF.